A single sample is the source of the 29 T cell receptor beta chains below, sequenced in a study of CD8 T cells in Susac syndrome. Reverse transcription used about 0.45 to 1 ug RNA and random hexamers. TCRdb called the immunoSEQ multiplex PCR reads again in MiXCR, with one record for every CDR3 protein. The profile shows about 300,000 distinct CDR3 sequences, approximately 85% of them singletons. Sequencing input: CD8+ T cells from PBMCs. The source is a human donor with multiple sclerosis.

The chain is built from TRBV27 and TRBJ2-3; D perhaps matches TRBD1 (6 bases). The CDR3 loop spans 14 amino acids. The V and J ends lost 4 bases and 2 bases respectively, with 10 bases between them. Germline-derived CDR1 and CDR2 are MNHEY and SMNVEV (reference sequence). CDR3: CASSWPGATDTQYF. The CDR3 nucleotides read TGTGCCAGCAGTTGGCCAGGGGCCACAGATACGCAGTATTTT.

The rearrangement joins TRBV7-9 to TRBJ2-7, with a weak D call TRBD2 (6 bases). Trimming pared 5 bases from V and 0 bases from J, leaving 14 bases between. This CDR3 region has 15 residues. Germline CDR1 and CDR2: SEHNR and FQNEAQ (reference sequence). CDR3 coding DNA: TGTGCCAGCAGCGCCGGGACTGTGGTCTCCTACGAGCAGTACTTC. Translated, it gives CASSAGTVVSYEQYF.

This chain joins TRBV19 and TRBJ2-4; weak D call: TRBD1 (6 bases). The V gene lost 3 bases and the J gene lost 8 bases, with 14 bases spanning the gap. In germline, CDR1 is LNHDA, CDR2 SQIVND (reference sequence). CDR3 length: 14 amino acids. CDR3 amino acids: CASSIRGVMDIQYF. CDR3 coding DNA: TGTGCCAGTAGTATCAGGGGAGTAATGGACATTCAGTACTTC.

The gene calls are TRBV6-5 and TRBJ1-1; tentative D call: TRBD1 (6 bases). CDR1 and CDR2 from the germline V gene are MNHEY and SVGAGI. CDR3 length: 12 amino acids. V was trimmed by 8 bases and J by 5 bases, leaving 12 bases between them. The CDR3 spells CASYRERTEAFF. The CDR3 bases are TGTGCCAGCTACAGGGAAAGAACTGAAGCTTTCTTT.

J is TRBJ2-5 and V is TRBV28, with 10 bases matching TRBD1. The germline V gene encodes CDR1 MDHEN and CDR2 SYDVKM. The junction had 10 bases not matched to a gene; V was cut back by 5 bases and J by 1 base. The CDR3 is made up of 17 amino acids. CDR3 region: CASSKSGTGAFQETQYF. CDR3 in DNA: TGTGCCAGCAGTAAATCCGGGACAGGGGCCTTCCAAGAGACCCAGTACTTC.

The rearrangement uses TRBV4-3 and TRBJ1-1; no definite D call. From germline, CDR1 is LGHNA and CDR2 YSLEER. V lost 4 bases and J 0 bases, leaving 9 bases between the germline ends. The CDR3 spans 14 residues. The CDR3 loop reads CASSPVGVNTEAFF. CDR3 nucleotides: TGCGCCAGCAGCCCCGTCGGGGTGAACACTGAAGCTTTCTTT.

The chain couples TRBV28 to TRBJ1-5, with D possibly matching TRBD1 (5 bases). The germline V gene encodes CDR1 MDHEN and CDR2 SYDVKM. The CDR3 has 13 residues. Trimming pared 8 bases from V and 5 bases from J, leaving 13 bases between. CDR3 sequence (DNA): TGTGCCAGCCGTAGGGGCGGGGATCAGCCCCAGCATTTT. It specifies CASRRGGDQPQHF.

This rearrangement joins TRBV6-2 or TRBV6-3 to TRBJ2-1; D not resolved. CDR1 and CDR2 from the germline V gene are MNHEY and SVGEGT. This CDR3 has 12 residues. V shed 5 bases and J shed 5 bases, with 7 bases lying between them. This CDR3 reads CASSTVNNEQFF. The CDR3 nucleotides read TGTGCCAGCAGTACCGTGAACAATGAGCAGTTCTTC.

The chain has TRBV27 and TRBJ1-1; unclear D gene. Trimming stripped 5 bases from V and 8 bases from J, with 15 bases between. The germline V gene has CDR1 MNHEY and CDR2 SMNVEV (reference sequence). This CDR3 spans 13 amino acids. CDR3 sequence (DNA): TGTGCCAGCAGTGGCTCGGGCCAGAGGGAAGCTTTCTTT. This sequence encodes CASSGSGQREAFF.

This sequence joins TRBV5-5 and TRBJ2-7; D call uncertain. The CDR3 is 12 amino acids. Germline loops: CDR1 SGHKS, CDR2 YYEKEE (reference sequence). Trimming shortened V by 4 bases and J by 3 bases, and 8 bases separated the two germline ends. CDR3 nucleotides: TGTGCCAGCAGCATCGTTAACTACGAGCAGTACTTC. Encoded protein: CASSIVNYEQYF.

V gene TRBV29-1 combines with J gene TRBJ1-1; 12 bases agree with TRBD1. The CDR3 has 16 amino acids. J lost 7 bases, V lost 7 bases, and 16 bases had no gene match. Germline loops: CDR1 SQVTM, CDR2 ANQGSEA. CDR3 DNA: TGCAGCGCCTACCCCGGGGGACAGGGGGCTTCTGGTGAAGCTTTCTTT. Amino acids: CSAYPGGQGASGEAFF.

The CDR3 nucleotides read TGTGCCAGTAGTATAACTGGGGCGTACACTGAAGCTTTCTTT. Its translation: CASSITGAYTEAFF. The rearrangement uses TRBV19 and TRBJ1-1, with a possible D match to TRBD1 (5 bases). The CDR3 runs to 14 residues. Germline CDR1 is LNHDA and CDR2 is SQIVND (reference sequence). V lost 2 bases and J 3 bases, leaving 10 bases between the germline ends.

In DNA, the CDR3 is TGTGCCAGCGCCTCAAGGGGGTGGTCAGCCTCCTACAATGAGCAGTTCTTC. Translating gives CASASRGWSASYNEQFF. This chain links TRBV28 with TRBJ2-1; possibly TRBD1 for D (6 bases). Germline lookup yields CDR1 MDHEN and CDR2 SYDVKM. V was pared by 8 bases and J by 0 bases, with 20 bases between. The CDR3 runs 17 residues. The full variable domain, rest sourced from reference TRBV28 and TRBJ2-1, is DVKVTQSSRYLVKRTGEKVFLECVQDMDHENMFWYRQDPGLGLRLIYFSYDVKMKEKGDIPEGYSVSREKKERFSLILESASTNQTSMYLCASASRGWSASYNEQFFGPGTRLTVL.

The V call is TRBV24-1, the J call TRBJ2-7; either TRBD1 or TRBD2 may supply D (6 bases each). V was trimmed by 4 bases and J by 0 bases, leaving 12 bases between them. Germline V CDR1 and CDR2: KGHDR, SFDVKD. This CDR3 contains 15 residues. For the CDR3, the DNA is TGTGCCACCAGTGAGGCCGGGGGCGACTCCTACGAGCAGTACTTC. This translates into CATSEAGGDSYEQYF.

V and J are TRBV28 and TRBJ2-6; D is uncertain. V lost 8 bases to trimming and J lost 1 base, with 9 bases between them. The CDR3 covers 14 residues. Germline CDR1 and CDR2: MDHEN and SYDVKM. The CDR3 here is CASCLGSGANVLTF. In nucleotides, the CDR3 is TGTGCCAGCTGTCTGGGGTCTGGGGCCAACGTCCTGACTTTC.

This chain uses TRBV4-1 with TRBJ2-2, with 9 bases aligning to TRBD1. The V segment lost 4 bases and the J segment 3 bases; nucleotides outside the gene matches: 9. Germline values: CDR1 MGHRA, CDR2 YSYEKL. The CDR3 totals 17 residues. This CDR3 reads CASSPSPGQGDTGELFF. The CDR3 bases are TGCGCCAGCAGCCCTTCTCCGGGACAGGGCGACACCGGGGAGCTGTTTTTT.

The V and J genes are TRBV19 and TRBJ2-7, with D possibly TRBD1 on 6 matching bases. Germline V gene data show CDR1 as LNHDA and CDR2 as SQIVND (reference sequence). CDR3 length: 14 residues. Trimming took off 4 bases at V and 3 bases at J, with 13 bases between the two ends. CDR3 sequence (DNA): TGTGCCAGTAGTAGCCGCGGACAGTACTACGAGCAGTACTTC. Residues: CASSSRGQYYEQYF.

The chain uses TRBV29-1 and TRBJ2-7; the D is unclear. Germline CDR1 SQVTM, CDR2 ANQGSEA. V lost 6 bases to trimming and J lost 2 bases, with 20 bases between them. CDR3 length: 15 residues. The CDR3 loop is CSVADPVGITYEQYF. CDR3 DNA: TGCAGCGTAGCCGACCCCGTAGGCATTACCTACGAGCAGTACTTC.

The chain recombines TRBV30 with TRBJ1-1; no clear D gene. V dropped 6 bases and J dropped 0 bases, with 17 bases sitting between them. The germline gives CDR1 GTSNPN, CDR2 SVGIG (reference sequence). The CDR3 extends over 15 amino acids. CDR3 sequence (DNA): TGTGCCTGTAATCGGGTCTCAACCCTGAACACTGAAGCTTTCTTT. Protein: CACNRVSTLNTEAFF. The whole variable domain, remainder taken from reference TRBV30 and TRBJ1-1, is SQTIHQWPATLVQPVGSPLSLECTVEGTSNPNLYWYRQAAGRGLQLLFYSVGIGQISSEVPQNLSASRPQDRQFILSSKKLLLSDSGFYLCACNRVSTLNTEAFFGQGTRLTVV.

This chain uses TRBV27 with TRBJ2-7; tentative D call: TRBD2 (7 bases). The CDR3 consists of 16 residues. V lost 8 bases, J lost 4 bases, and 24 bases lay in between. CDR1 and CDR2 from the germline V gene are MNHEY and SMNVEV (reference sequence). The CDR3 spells CASAPRDYPRGYEQYF. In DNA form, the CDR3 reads TGTGCCAGCGCACCCAGGGACTACCCGAGGGGGTACGAGCAGTACTTC.

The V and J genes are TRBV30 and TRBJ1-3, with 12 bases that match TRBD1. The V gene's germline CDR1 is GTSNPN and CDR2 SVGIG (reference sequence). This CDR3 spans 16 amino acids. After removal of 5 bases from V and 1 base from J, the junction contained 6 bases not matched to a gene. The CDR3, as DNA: TGTGCCTGGTCCACGGGACAGGGGGCATCTGGAAACACCATATATTTT. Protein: CAWSTGQGASGNTIYF.

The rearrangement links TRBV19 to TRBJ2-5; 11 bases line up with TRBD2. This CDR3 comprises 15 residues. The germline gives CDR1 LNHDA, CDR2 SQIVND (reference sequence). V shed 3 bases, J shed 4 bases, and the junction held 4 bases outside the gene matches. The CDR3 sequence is CASSIRLAGTETQYF. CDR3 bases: TGTGCCAGTAGTATTCGACTAGCGGGAACAGAGACCCAGTACTTC.

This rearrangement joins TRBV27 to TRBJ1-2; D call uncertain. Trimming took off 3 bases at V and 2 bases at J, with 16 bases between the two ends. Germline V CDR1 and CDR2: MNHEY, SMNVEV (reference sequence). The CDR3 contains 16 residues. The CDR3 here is CASSFSSSSVNYGYTF. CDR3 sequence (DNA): TGTGCCAGCAGTTTTTCGTCCTCCAGTGTAAACTATGGCTACACCTTC.

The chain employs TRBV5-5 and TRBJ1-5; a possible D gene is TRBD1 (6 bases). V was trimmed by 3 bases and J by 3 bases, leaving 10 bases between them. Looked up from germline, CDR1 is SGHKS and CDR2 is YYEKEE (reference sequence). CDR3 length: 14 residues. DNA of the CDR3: TGTGCCAGCAGCTGGGGGGGCCTCAATCAGCCCCAGCATTTT. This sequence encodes CASSWGGLNQPQHF.

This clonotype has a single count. CDR3 sequence (DNA): TGTGCCAGCAGCCTGGGACTAGGGACCTACAATGAGCAGTTCTTC. Protein: CASSLGLGTYNEQFF. The V gene is TRBV14, the J gene TRBJ2-1; TRBD2 matches at 8 bases. Germline loops: CDR1 SGHDN, CDR2 FVKESK. V lost 4 bases, J lost 2 bases, and 4 bases stayed unmatched. The CDR3 runs 15 residues.

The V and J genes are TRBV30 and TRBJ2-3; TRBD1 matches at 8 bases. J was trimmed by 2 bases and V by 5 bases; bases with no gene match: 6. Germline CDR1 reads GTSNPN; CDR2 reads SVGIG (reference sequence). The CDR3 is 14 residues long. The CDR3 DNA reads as TGTGCCTGGGCCGGGACAGGACTCACAGATACGCAGTATTTT. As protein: CAWAGTGLTDTQYF.

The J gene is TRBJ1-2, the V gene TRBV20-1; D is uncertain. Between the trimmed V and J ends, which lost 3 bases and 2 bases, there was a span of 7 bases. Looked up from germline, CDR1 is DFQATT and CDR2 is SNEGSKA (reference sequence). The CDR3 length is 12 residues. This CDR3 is CSARGGNYGYTF. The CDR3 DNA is TGCAGTGCTAGGGGTGGCAACTATGGCTACACCTTC.

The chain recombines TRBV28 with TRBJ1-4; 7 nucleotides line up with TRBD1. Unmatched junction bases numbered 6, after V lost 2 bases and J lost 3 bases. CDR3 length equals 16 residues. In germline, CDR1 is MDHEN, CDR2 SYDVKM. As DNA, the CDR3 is TGTGCCAGCAGTTTAAACAGGGGAGGTCCTAATGAAAAACTGTTTTTT. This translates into CASSLNRGGPNEKLFF.

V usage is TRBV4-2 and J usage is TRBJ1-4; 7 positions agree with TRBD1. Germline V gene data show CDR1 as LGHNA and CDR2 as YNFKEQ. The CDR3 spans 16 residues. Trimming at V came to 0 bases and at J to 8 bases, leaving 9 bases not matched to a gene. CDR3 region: CASSQDPETGTEKLFF. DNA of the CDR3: TGTGCCAGCAGCCAAGATCCTGAGACAGGGACGGAAAAACTGTTTTTT.